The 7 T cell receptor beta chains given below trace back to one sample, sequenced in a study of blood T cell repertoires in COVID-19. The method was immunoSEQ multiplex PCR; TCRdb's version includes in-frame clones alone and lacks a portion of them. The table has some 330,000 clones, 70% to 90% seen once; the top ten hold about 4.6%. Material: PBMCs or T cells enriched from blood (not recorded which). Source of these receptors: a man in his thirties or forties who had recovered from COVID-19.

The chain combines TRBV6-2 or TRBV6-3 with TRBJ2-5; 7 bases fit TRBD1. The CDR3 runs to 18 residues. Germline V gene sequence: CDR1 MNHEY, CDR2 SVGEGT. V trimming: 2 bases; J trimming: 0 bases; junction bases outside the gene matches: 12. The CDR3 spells CASSYHPDDRANQETQYF. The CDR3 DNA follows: TGTGCCAGCAGTTACCACCCGGACGACAGGGCTAACCAAGAGACCCAGTACTTC.

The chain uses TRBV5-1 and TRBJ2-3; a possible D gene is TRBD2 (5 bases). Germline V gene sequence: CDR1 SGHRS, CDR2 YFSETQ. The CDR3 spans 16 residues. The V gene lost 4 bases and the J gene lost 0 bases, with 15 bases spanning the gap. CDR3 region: CASSNRDFDSTDTQYF. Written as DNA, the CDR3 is TGCGCCAGCAGCAACCGGGATTTCGATAGCACAGATACGCAGTATTTT. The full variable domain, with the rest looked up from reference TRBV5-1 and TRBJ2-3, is KAGVTQTPRYLIKTRGQQVTLSCSPISGHRSVSWYQQTPGQGLQFLFEYFSETQRNKGNFPGRFSGRQFSNSRSEMNVSTLELGDSALYLCASSNRDFDSTDTQYFGPGTRLTVL.

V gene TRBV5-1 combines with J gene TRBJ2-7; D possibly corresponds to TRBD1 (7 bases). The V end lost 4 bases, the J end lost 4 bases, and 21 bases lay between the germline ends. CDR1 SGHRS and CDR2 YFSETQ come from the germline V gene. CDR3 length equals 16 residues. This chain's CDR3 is CASSGGTVGAYYEQYF. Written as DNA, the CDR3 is TGCGCCAGCAGCGGAGGGACAGTGGGGGCCTATTACGAGCAGTACTTC. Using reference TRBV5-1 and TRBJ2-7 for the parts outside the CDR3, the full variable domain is KAGVTQTPRYLIKTRGQQVTLSCSPISGHRSVSWYQQTPGQGLQFLFEYFSETQRNKGNFPGRFSGRQFSNSRSEMNVSTLELGDSALYLCASSGGTVGAYYEQYFGPGTRLTVT.

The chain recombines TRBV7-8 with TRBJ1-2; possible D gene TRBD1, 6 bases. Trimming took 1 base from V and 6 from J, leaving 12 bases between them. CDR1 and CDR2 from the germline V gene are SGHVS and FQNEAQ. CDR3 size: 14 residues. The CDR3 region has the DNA TGTGCCAGCAGCTTAGTTCTGGGGGCAGATGGCTACACCTTC. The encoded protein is CASSLVLGADGYTF.

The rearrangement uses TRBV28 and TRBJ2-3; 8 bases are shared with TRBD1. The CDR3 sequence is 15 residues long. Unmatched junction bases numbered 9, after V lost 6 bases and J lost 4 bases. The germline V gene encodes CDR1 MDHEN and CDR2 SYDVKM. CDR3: CASRAGDRGSDTQYF. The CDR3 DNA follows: TGTGCCAGCAGGGCCGGCGACAGGGGATCAGATACGCAGTATTTT.

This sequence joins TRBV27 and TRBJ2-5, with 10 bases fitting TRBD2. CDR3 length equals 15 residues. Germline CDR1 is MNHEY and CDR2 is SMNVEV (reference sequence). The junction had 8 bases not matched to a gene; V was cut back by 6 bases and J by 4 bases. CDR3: CASSTIAGGGETQYF. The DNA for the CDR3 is TGTGCCAGCAGCACCATAGCGGGGGGCGGAGAGACCCAGTACTTC.

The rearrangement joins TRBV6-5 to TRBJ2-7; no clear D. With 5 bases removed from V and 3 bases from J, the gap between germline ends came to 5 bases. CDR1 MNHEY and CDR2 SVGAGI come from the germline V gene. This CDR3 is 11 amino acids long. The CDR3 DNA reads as TGTGCCAGCAGTAATAACTACGAGCAGTACTTC. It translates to CASSNNYEQYF.